The sample holds many counts of the clone carrying this TCR beta chain. These data come from a study of breast tumors, draining lymph nodes, adjacent tissues. This CDR3 contains 15 residues. The germline V and J ends were trimmed by 10 bases and 2 bases, with 18 bases remaining between them. Per the germline V gene, CDR1 is LNHDA and CDR2 is SQIVND (reference sequence). The lymph nodes were axillary draining lymph nodes from breast cancer patients. From the multiplex PCR reads, TCRdb called clonotypes with MiXCR, one entry per CDR3 protein. The table has tens of thousands of distinct CDR3 sequences, 15% to 20% seen once.

This sequence originates from a female donor with breast cancer. Some clones in this sample may be carry-over from other donors' samples. Sequences were obtained from axillary lymph node tissue. The rearrangement joins TRBV19 to TRBJ1-5, with TRBD1 as a possible D gene (6 bases). CDR3 sequence: CATRGGASGNQPQHF. The CDR3 bases are TGTGCCACCCGTGGGGGGGCGAGTGGCAATCAGCCCCAGCATTTT. Using reference TRBV19 and TRBJ1-5 for the parts outside the CDR3, the full variable domain is DGGITQSPKYLFRKEGQNVTLSCEQNLNHDAMYWYRQDPGQGLRLIYYSQIVNDFQKGDIAEGYSVSREKKESFPLTVTSAQKNPTAFYLCATRGGASGNQPQHFGDGTRLSIL.